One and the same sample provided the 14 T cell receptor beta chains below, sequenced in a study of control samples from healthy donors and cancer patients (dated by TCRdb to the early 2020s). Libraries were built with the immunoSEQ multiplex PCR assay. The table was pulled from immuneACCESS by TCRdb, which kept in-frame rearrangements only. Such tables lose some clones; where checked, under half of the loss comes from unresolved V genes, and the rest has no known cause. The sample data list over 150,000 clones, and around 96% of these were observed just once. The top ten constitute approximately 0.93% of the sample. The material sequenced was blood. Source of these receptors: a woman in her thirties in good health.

CDR3 loop: CASSRAAWDQPQHF. As DNA, the CDR3 is TGTGCCAGCAGCCGAGCGGCATGGGATCAGCCCCAGCATTTT. This chain uses TRBV6-5 with TRBJ1-5; no firm D call. V was trimmed by 6 bases and J by 5 bases, leaving 14 bases between them. Germline V gene lookup returns CDR1 MNHEY and CDR2 SVGAGI. CDR3 length: 14 residues.

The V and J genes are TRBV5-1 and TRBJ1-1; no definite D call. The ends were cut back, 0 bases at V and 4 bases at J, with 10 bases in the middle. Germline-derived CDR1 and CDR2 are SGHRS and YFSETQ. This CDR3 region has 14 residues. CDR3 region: CASSLEGLATEAFF. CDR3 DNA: TGCGCCAGCAGCTTGGAAGGGTTGGCCACTGAAGCTTTCTTT.

The CDR3 DNA follows: TGTGCCAGCAGTTTCAAGGGTCTCCGAGGATCTGGGGCCAACGTCCTGACTTTC. Encoded protein: CASSFKGLRGSGANVLTF. The genes are TRBV27 and TRBJ2-6, with no clear D. Looked up from germline, CDR1 is MNHEY and CDR2 is SMNVEV (reference sequence). The CDR3 has 18 residues. V lost 3 bases and J 1 base, leaving 16 bases between the germline ends.

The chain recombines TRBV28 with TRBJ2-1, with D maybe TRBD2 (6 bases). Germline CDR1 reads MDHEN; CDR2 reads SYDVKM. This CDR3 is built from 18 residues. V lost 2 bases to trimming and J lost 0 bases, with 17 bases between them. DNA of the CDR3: TGTGCCAGCAGTTTAGCGGGAATAGGCTTAAGCTCCTACAATGAGCAGTTCTTC. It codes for CASSLAGIGLSSYNEQFF.

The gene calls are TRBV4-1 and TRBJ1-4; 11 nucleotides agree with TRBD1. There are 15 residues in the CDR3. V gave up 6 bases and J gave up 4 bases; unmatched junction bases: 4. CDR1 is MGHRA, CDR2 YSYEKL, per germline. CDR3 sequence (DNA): TGCGCCAGCAGTCTGGGACAGGGGGATAATGAAAAACTGTTTTTT. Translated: CASSLGQGDNEKLFF.

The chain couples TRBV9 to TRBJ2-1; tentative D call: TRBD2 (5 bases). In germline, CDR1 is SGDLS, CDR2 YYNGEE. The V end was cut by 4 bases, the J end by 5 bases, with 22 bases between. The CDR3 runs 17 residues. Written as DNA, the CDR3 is TGTGCCAGCAGCATAGCGCCTACCCGGGTTGGAGACAATGAGCAGTTCTTC. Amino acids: CASSIAPTRVGDNEQFF.

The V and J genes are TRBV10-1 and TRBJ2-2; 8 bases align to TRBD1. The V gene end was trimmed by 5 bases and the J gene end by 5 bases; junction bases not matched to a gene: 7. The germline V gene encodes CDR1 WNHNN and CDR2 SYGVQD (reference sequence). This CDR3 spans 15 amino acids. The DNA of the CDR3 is TGCGCCAGCAGTCCAGGGGGCATTGGGACCGGGGAGCTGTTTTTT. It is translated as CASSPGGIGTGELFF.

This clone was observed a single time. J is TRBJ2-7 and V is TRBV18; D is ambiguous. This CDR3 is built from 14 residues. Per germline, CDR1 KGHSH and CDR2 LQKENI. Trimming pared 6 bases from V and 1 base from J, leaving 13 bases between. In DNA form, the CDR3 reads TGTGCCAGCTCGCCTAACCCGGCATCCTACGAGCAGTACTTC. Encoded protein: CASSPNPASYEQYF.

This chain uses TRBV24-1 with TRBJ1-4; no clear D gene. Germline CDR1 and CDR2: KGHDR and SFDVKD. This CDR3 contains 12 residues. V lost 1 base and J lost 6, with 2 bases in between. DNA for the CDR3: TGTGCCACCAGTGATTTCGATGAAAAACTGTTTTTT. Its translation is CATSDFDEKLFF.

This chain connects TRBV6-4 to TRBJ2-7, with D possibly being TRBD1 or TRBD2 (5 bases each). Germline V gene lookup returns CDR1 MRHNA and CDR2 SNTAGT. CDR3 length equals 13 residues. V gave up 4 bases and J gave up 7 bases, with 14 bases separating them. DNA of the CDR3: TGTGCCAGCAGTGCGGGACCCTCGGGTGAGCAGTACTTC. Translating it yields CASSAGPSGEQYF.

The CDR3 DNA sequence: TGTGCCAGCAGCCAGGGGGCCTCTGGAAACACCATATATTTT. It encodes CASSQGASGNTIYF. The rearrangement joins TRBV2 to TRBJ1-3; 8 bases agree with TRBD1. CDR1 and CDR2 from the germline V gene are SNHLY and FYNNEI. CDR3 length equals 14 residues. The V segment lost 6 bases and the J segment 0 bases; nucleotides outside the gene matches: 1.

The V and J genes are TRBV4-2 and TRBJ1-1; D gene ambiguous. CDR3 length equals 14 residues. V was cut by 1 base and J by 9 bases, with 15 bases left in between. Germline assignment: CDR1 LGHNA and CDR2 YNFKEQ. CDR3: CASSQAGGNRKAFF. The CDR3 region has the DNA TGTGCCAGCAGCCAAGCGGGCGGCAACCGGAAAGCTTTCTTT.

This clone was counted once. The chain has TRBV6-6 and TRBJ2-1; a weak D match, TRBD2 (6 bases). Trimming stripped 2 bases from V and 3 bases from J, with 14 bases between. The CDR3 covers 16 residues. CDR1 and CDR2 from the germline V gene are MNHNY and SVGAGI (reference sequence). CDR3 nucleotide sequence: TGTGCCAGCAGTTACCGACGGGACTCCGGCTACAATGAGCAGTTCTTC. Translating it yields CASSYRRDSGYNEQFF.

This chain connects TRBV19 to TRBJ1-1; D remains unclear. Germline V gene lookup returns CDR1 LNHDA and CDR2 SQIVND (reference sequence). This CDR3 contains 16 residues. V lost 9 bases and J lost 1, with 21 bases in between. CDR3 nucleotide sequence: TGTGCCAGCCGCGGCAGAGCCTTGCCCGAGAACACTGAAGCTTTCTTT. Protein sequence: CASRGRALPENTEAFF.